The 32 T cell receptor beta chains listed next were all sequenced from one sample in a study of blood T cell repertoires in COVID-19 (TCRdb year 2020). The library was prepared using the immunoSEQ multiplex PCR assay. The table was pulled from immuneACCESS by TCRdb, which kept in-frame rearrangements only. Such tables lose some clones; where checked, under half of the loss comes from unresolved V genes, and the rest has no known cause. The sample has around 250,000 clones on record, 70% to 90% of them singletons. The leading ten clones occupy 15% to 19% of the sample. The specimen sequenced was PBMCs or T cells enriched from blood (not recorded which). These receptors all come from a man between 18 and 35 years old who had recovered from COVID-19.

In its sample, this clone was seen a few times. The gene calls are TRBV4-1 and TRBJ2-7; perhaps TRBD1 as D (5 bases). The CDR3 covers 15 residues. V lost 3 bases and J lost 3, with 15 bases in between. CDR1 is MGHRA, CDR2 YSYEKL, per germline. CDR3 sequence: CASSHLTGEYYEQYF. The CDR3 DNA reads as TGCGCCAGCAGCCACCTCACAGGAGAATACTACGAGCAGTACTTC.

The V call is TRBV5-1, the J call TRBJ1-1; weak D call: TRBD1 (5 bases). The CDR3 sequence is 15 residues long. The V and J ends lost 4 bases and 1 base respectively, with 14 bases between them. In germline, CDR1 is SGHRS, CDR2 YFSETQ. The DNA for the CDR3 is TGCGCCAGCAGCCTCCAAGGGGCGTCGAACACTGAAGCTTTCTTT. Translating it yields CASSLQGASNTEAFF.

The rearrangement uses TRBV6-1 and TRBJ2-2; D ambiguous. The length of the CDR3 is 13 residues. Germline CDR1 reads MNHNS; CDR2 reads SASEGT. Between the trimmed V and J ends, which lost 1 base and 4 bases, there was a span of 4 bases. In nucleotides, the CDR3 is TGTGCCAGCAGTGAAGTCAGCACCGGGGAGCTGTTTTTT. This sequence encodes CASSEVSTGELFF.

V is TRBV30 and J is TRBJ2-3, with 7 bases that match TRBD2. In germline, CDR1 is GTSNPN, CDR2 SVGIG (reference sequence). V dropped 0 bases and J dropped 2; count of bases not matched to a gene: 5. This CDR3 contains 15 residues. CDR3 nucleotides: TGTGCCTGGAGTGTAACAGCGGGGCCCACAGATACGCAGTATTTT. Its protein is CAWSVTAGPTDTQYF.

CDR3 sequence reads: CASSSLAPEAEYTF. The CDR3 coding sequence is TGTGCCAGCAGCTCCTTAGCACCAGAAGCAGAGTACACCTTC. This rearrangement joins TRBV5-6 to TRBJ1-2, with D unclear. Looked up from germline, CDR1 is SGHDT and CDR2 is YYEEEE. CDR3 length: 14 amino acids. Trimming removed 3 bases from V and 11 bases from J, with 20 bases in between.

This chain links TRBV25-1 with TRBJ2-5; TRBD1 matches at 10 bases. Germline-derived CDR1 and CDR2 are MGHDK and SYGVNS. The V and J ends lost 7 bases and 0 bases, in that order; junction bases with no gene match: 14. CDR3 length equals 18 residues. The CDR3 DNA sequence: TGTGCCAGCAACCACGGGGGGACAGGGGCCGTGTACCAAGAGACCCAGTACTTC. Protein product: CASNHGGTGAVYQETQYF.

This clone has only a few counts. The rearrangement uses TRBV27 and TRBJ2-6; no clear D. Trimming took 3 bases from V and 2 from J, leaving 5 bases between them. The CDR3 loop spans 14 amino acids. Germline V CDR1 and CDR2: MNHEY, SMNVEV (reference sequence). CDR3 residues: CASSLAAGANVLTF. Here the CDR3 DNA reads TGTGCCAGCAGTTTGGCTGCTGGGGCCAACGTCCTGACTTTC.

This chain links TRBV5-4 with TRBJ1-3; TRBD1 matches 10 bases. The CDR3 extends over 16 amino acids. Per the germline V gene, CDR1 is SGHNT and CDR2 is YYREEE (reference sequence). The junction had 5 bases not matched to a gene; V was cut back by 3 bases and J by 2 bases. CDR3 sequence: CASSWTGGYTGNTIYF. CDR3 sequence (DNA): TGTGCCAGCAGCTGGACAGGGGGGTACACTGGAAACACCATATATTTT.

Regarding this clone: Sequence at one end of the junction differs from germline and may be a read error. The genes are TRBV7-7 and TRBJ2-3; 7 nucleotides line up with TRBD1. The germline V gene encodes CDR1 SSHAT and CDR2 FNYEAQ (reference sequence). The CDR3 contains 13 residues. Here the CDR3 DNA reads TGTGCTAGCAGCCCGACAGGGTCAGATACGCAGTATTTT. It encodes CASSPTGSDTQYF.

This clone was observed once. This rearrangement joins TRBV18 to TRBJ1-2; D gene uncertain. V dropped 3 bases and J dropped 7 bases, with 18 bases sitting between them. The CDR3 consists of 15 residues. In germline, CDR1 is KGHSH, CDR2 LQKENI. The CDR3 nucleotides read TGTGCCAGCTCACCCTCAGATAGCCCGCTGGGTGGCTACACCTTC. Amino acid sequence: CASSPSDSPLGGYTF. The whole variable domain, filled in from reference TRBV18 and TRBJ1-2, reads NAGVMQNPRHLVRRRGQEARLRCSPMKGHSHVYWYRQLPEEGLKFMVYLQKENIIDESGMPKERFSAEFPKEGPSILRIQQVVRGDSAAYFCASSPSDSPLGGYTFGSGTRLTVV.

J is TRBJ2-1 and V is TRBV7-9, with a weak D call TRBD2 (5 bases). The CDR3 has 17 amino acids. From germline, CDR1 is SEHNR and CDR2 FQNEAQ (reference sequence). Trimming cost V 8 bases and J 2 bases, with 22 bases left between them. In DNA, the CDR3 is TGTGCCAGCCCTGGGCTAGCAAATAAAGCAACCTACAATGAGCAGTTCTTC. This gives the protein CASPGLANKATYNEQFF.

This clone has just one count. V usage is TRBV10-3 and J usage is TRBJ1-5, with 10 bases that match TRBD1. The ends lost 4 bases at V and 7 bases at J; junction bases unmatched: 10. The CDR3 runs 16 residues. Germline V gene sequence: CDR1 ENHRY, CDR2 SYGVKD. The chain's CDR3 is CAISATGTGAGQPQHF. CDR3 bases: TGTGCCATCAGTGCAACGGGGACAGGGGCCGGACAGCCCCAGCATTTT.

The CDR3 DNA follows: TGTGCCAGCAGCCCCAGGGGGGTCTATGGTGGCTACACCTTC. Residues: CASSPRGVYGGYTF. The chain carries TRBV27 and TRBJ1-2; 7 bases agree with TRBD1. The CDR3 runs 14 residues. Germline trimming cut 6 bases from V and 7 bases from J; bases unmatched to any gene: 11. The germline CDR1 and CDR2 sequences are MNHEY and SMNVEV (reference sequence).

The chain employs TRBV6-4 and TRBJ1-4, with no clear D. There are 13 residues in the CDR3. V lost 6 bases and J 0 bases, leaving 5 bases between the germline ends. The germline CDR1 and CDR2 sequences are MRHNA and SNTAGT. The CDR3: CASRTATNEKLFF. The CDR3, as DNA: TGTGCCAGCAGAACAGCAACTAATGAAAAACTGTTTTTT.

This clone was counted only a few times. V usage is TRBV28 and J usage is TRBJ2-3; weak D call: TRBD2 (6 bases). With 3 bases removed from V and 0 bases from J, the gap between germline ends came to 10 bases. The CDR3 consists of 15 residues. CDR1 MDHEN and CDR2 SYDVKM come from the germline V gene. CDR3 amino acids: CASSFAGPSTDTQYF. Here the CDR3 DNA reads TGTGCCAGCAGTTTTGCGGGACCTAGCACAGATACGCAGTATTTT.

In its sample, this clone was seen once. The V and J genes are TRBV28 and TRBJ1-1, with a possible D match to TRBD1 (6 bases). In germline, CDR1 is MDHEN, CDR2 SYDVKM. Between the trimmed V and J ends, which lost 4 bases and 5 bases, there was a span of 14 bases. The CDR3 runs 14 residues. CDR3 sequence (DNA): TGTGCCAGCAGTTCTGAACAGGGTTGGACTGAAGCTTTCTTT. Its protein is CASSSEQGWTEAFF.

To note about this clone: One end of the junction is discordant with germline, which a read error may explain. CDR3 amino acids: CASSPGRLVQETQYF. CDR3 nucleotides: TGTGCTAGCAGCCCCGGCCGGCTAGTCCAAGAGACCCAGTACTTC. V is TRBV7-7 and J is TRBJ2-5, with no clear D. Germline assignment: CDR1 SSHAT and CDR2 FNYEAQ (reference sequence). This CDR3 spans 15 amino acids.

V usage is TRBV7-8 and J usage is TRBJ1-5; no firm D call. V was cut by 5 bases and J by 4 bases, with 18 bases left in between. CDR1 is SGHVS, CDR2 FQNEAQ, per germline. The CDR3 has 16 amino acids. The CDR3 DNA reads TGTGCCAGCAGCCCGAAGCCCGGGAGGGCTAATCAGCCCCAGCATTTT. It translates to CASSPKPGRANQPQHF.

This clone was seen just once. Here the CDR3 reads CASSPSQGQGSYYGYTF. The CDR3 coding sequence is TGCGCCAGCAGCCCCTCGCAGGGACAGGGTTCGTACTATGGCTACACCTTC. V and J are TRBV4-1 and TRBJ1-2; 9 bases match TRBD1. CDR3 size: 17 residues. After removal of 4 bases from V and 3 bases from J, the junction contained 12 bases not matched to a gene. Looked up from germline, CDR1 is MGHRA and CDR2 is YSYEKL.

The CDR3 is CASSQGPINTGELFF. The CDR3 region has the DNA TGTGCCAGCAGCCAAGGGCCGATAAACACCGGGGAGCTGTTTTTT. The chain couples TRBV14 to TRBJ2-2; D is undetermined. Looked up from germline, CDR1 is SGHDN and CDR2 is FVKESK. The CDR3 runs to 15 residues. Trimming cost V 1 base and J 2 bases, with 8 bases left between them.

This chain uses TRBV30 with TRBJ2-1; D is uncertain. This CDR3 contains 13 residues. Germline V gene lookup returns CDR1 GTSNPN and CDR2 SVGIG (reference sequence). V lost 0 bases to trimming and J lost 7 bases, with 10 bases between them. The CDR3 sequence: CAWSVSKENEQFF. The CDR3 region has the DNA TGTGCCTGGAGTGTATCTAAGGAGAATGAGCAGTTCTTC.

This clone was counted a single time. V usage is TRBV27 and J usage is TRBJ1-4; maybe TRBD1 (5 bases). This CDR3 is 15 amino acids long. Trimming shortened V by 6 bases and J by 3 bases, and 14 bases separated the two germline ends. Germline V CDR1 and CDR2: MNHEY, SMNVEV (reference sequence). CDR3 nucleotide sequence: TGTGCCAGCAGCCCTGCGGGGGGATCTAATGAAAAACTGTTTTTT. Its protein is CASSPAGGSNEKLFF.

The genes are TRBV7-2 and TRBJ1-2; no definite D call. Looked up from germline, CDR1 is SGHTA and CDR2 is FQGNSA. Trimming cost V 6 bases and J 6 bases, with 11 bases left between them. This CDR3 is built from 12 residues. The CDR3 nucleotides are TGTGCCAGCAGTTCATACATGGATGGCTACACCTTC. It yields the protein CASSSYMDGYTF.

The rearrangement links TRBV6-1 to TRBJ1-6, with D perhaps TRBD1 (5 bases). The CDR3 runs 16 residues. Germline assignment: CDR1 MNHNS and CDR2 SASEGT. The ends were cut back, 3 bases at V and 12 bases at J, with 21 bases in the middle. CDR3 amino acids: CASSDPWTIARGPLHF. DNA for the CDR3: TGTGCCAGCAGTGACCCGTGGACAATTGCGCGGGGACCCCTCCACTTT.

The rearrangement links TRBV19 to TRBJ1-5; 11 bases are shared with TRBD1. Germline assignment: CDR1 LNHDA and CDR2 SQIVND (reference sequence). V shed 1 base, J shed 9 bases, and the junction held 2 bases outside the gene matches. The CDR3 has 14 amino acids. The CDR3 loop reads CASSIVGQGGPQHF. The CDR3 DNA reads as TGTGCCAGTAGTATAGTGGGACAGGGGGGGCCCCAGCATTTT.

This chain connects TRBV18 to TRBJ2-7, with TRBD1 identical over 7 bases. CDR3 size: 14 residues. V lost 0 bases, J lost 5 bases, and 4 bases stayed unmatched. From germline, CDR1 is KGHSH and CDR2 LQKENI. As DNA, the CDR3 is TGTGCCAGCTCACCACCTGCCGACAGGGACGAGCAGTACTTC. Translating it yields CASSPPADRDEQYF.

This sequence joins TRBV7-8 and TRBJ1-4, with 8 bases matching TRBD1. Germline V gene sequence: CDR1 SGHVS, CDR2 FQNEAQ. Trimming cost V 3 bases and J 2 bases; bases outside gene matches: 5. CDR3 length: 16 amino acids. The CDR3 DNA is TGTGCCAGCAGCTTTCAGGGGGCTTCCACTAATGAAAAACTGTTTTTT. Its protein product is CASSFQGASTNEKLFF.

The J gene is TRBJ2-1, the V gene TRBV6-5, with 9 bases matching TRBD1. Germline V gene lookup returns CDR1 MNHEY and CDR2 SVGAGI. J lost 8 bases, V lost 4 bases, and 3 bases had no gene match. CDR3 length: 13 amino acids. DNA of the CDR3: TGTGCCAGCAGTTTGACAGGGGGAGATGAGCAGTTCTTC. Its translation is CASSLTGGDEQFF.

CDR3 protein: CASSVGSYNEQFF. The CDR3 nucleotides are TGTGCCAGTTCAGTTGGCTCCTACAATGAGCAGTTCTTC. The chain carries TRBV19 and TRBJ2-1; D uncertain. Germline V gives CDR1 LNHDA, CDR2 SQIVND (reference sequence). V lost 8 bases, J lost 0 bases, and 8 bases lay in between. There are 13 residues in the CDR3. The variable domain in full, with the rest retrieved from reference TRBV19 and TRBJ2-1, is DGGITQSPKYLFRKEGQNVTLSCEQNLNHDAMYWYRQDPGQGLRLIYYSQIVNDFQKGDIAEGYSVSREKKESFPLTVTSAQKNPTAFYLCASSVGSYNEQFFGPGTRLTVL.

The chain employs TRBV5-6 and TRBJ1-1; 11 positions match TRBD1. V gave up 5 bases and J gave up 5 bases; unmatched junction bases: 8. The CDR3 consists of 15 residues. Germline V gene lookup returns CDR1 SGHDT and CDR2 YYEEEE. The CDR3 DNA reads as TGTGCCAGCAGAGACGGGACAGGGGGTATAACTGAAGCTTTCTTT. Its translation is CASRDGTGGITEAFF.

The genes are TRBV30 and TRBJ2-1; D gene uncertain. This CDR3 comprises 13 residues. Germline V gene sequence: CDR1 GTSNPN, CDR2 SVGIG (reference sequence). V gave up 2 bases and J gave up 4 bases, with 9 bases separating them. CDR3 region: CAWSRVGYNEQFF. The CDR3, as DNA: TGTGCCTGGAGTCGGGTCGGATACAATGAGCAGTTCTTC.

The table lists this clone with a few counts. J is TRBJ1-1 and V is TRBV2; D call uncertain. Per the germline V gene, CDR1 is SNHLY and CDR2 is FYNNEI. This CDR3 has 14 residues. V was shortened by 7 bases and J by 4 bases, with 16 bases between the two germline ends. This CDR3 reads CASTMVKSGTEAFF. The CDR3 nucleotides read TGTGCCAGCACCATGGTAAAGTCGGGCACTGAAGCTTTCTTT.